This TCR beta chain was identified in a study of blood T cells in healthy people across ages. The use of a sample-barcoded 5' primer and a J-beta primer mix characterized a second PCR of about 7 to 12 cycles. TCRdb passed the 5' RACE reads through MiXCR, listing each CDR3 protein once. The sample yields approximately 1.5 million distinct CDR3 sequences, less than 45% seen once. Each of the donors had approximately 10 milliliters of peripheral blood drawn into EDTA-treated Vacutainer tubes. Each sample gave at least 6.5 million isolated PBMCs. V lost 0 bases to trimming and J lost 4 bases; unmatched junction nucleotides: 3. Germline assignment: CDR1 DFQATT and CDR2 SNEGSKA (reference sequence). The CDR3 has 14 amino acids. Points on this clonotype: The antigen remains undetermined.

Overall study findings and caveats: The recorded TCR beta diversity per million T cells decreased in a roughly linear manner with age. Long-lived and aged donors differed, with more naive CD4+ cells and higher diversity in the long-lived.

The clonotype originates from a woman under 30 in good health. This rearrangement joins TRBV20-1 to TRBJ1-2; TRBD1 aligns across 9 bases. Sequencing input: blood. CDR3 DNA sequence: TGCAGTGCTAGAGAGGGGACAGGGATCTATGGCTACACCTTC. This codes for CSAREGTGIYGYTF.